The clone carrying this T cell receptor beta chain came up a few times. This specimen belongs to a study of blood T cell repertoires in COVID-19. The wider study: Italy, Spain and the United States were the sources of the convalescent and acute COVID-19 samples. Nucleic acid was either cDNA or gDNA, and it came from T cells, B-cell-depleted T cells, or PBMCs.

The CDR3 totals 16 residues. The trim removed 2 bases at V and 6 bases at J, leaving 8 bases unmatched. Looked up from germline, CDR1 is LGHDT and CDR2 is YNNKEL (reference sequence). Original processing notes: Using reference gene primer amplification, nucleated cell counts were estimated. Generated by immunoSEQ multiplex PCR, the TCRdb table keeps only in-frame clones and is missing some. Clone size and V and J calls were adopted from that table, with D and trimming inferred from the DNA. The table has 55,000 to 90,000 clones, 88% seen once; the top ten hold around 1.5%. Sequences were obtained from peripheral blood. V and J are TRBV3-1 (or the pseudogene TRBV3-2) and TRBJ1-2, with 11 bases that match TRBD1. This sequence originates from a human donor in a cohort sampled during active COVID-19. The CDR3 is CASSQKRTGGRDGYTF. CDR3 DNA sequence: TGTGCCAGCAGCCAAAAGAGGACAGGGGGCCGGGATGGCTACACCTTC.